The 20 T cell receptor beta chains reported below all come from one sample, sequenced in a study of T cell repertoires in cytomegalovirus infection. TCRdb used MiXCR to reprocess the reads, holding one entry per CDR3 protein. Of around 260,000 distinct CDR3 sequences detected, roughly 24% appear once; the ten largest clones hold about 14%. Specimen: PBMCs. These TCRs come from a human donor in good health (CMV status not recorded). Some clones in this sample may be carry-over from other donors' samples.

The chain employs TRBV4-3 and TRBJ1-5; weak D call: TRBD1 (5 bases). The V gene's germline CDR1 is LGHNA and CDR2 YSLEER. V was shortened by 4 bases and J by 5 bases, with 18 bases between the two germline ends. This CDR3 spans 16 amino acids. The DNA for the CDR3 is TGCGCCAGCAGCCGAGGGCAGGGAGGAAGCGATCAGCCCCAGCATTTT. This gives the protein CASSRGQGGSDQPQHF.

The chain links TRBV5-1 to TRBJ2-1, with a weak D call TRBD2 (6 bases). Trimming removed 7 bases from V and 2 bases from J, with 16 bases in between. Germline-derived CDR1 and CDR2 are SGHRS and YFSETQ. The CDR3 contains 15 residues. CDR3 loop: CASSRGTATYNEQFF. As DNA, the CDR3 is TGCGCCAGCTCCCGGGGGACCGCTACCTACAATGAGCAGTTCTTC.

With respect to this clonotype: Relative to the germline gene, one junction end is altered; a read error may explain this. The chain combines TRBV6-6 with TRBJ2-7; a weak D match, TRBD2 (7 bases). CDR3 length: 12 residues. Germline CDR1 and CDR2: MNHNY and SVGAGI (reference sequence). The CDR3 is CASSYSGGDDDF. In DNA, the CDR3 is TGTGCCAGCAGTTACTCAGGGGGGGACGATGACTTC.

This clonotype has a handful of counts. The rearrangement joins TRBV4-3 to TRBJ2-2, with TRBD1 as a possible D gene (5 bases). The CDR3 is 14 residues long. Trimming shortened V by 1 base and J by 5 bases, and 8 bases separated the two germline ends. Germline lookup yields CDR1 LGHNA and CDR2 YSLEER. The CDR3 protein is CASSQGQLTGELFF. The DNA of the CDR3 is TGCGCCAGCAGCCAAGGACAGCTGACCGGGGAGCTGTTTTTT.

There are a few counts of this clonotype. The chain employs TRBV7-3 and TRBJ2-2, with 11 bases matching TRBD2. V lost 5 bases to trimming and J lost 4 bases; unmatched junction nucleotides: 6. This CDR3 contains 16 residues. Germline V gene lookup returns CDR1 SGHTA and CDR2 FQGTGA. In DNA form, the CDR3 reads TGTGCCAGCAGCCAGCTAGCGGGGGGTGCCACCGGGGAGCTGTTTTTT. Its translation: CASSQLAGGATGELFF.

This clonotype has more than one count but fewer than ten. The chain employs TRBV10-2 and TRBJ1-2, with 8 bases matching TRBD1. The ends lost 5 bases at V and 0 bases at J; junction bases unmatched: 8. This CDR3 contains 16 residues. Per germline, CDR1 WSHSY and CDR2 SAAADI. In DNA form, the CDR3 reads TGCGCCAGCAGTCCGAGGAGACAGGGGACTAACTATGGCTACACCTTC. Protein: CASSPRRQGTNYGYTF.

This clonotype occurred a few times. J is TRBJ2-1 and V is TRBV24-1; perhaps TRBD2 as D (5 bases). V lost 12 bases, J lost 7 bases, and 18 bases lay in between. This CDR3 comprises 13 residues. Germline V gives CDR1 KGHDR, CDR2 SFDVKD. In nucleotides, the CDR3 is TGTGCCTCCGGTCAGGCCGGCGGGAATGAGCAGTTCTTC. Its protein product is CASGQAGGNEQFF.

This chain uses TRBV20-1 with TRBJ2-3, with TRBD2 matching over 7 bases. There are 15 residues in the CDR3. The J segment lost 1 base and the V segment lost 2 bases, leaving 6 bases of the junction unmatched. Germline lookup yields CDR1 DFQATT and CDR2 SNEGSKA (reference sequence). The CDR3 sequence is CSARWASGGTDTQYF. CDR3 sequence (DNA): TGCAGTGCTAGATGGGCTAGCGGAGGCACAGATACGCAGTATTTT.

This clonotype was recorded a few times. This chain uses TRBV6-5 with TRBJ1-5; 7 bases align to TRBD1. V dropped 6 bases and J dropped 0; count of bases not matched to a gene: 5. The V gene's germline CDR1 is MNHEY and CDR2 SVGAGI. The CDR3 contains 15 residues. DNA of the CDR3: TGTGCCAGCAGATGGACAGGAGATAGCAATCAGCCCCAGCATTTT. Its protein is CASRWTGDSNQPQHF.

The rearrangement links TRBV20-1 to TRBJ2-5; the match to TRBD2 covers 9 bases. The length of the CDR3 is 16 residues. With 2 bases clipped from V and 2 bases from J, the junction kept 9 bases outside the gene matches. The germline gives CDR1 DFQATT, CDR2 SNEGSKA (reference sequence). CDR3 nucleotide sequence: TGCAGTGCTAGACCCTTTAGCGGGGGCGCACAAGAGACCCAGTACTTC. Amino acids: CSARPFSGGAQETQYF.

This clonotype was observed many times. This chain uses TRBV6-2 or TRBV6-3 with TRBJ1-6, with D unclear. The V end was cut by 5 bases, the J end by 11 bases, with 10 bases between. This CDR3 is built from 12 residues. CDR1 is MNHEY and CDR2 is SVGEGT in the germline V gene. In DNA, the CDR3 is TGTGCCAGCAGTACCGGGAGCACACCCCTCCACTTT. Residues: CASSTGSTPLHF.

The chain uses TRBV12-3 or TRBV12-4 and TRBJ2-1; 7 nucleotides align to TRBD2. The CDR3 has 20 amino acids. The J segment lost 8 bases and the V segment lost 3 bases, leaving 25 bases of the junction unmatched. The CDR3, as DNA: TGTGCCAGCAGTTTTTCCCCGTCCTTATTGGCGGGAGTGGTTAGAGATGAGCAGTTCTTC. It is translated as CASSFSPSLLAGVVRDEQFF.

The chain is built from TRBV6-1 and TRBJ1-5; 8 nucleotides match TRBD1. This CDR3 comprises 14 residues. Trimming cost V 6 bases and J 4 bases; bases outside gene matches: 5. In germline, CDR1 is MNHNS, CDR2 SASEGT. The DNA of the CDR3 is TGTGCCAGCAGCTCGACAGGGGAAAATCAGCCCCAGCATTTT. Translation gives CASSSTGENQPQHF.

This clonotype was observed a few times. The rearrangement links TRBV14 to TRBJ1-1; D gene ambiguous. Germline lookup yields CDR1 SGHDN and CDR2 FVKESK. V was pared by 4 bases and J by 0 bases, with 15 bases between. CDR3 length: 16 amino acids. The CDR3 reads CASSPLLGRMNTEAFF. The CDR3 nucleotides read TGTGCCAGCAGCCCCCTACTTGGACGGATGAACACTGAAGCTTTCTTT.

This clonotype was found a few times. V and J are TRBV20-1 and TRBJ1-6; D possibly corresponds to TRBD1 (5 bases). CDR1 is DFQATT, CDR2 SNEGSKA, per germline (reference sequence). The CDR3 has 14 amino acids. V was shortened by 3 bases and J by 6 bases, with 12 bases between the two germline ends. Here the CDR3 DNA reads TGCAGTGCTAGCGCGGGGCGAGGTAATTCACCCCTCCACTTT. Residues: CSASAGRGNSPLHF.

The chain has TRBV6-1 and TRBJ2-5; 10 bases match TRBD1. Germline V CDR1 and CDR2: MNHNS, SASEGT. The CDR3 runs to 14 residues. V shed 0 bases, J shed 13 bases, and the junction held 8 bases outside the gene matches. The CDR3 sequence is CASSEAWDRGPLYF. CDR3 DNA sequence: TGTGCCAGCAGTGAAGCTTGGGACAGGGGACCACTGTACTTC.

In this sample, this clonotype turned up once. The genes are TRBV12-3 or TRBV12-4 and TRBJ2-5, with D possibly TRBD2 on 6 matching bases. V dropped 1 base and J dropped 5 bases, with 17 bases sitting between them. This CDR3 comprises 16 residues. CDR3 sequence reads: CASSLVRGIYSETQYF. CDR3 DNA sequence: TGTGCCAGCAGTTTAGTTCGCGGGATATACTCGGAGACCCAGTACTTC.

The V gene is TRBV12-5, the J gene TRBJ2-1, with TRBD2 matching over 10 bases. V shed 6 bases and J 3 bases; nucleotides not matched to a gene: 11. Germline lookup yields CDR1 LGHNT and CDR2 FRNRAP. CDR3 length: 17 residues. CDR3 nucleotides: TGTGCTAGTGGCCCCGCAGGGGGACTAGCGAGCTACAATGAGCAGTTCTTC. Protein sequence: CASGPAGGLASYNEQFF.

The CDR3 nucleotides read TGTGCCAGCAGCTTACGACAAGGTGATTCCAATGAGCAGTTCTTC. It codes for CASSLRQGDSNEQFF. This chain uses TRBV11-2 with TRBJ2-1; D is undetermined. Germline V gene lookup returns CDR1 SGHAT and CDR2 FQNNGV. V lost 2 bases, J lost 6 bases, and 14 bases lay in between. CDR3 length: 15 residues.

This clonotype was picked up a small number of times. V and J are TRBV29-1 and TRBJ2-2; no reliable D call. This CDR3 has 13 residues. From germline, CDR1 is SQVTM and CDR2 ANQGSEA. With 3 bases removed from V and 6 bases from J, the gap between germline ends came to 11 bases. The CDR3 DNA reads TGCAGCGTTGACGGTGTGGAACCCGGGGAGCTGTTTTTT. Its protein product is CSVDGVEPGELFF.